This entry lists 13 T cell receptor beta chains sequenced from one sample in a study of T cell responses to AZD1222 COVID-19 vaccine. TCRdb's table, derived via immunoSEQ multiplex PCR, lists solely in-frame clones and lacks some. The repertoire has approximately 170,000 clones, 90% to 95% of them found once; the top ten carry about 4%. Sequences were derived from peripheral blood, sampled on day 0 of AZD1222 vaccination. Receptors were obtained from an adult in good health.

The chain has TRBV29-1 and TRBJ2-2, with 7 bases identical to TRBD2. Trimming took 7 bases from V and 3 from J; bases not matched to a gene: 5. CDR1 is SQVTM and CDR2 is ANQGSEA in the germline V gene. This CDR3 region has 13 residues. The DNA of the CDR3 is TGCAGCGGTAGCGGGCGGTACACCGGGGAGCTGTTTTTT. Protein: CSGSGRYTGELFF.

J is TRBJ1-2 and V is TRBV19, with 10 bases identical to TRBD1. From germline, CDR1 is LNHDA and CDR2 SQIVND (reference sequence). Unmatched junction bases numbered 2, after V lost 2 bases and J lost 5 bases. The CDR3 loop spans 14 amino acids. The CDR3 sequence is CASSIRDRGYGYTF. CDR3 nucleotides: TGTGCCAGTAGTATACGGGACAGGGGTTATGGCTACACCTTC.

The chain is built from TRBV19 and TRBJ1-2; no firm D call. Trimming left V 5 bases short and J 1 base short, with 8 bases between. The CDR3 is 13 amino acids. Germline CDR1 LNHDA, CDR2 SQIVND (reference sequence). CDR3 DNA: TGTGCCAGTAGTGCAGGCTTTAACTATGGCTACACCTTC. Translating gives CASSAGFNYGYTF.

The rearrangement joins TRBV18 to TRBJ2-7, with D possibly TRBD1 on 5 matching bases. Deletions cut 6 bases from V and 0 bases from J, with 12 bases between. The CDR3 contains 14 residues. Per the germline V gene, CDR1 is KGHSH and CDR2 is LQKENI. The CDR3 loop reads CASSQGFNSYEQYF. The CDR3 region has the DNA TGTGCCAGCTCGCAGGGATTTAACTCCTACGAGCAGTACTTC.

The chain's CDR3 is CATSRDRDRVHGYTF. CDR3 DNA: TGTGCCACCAGCAGAGACCGGGACAGGGTCCATGGCTACACCTTC. The chain couples TRBV15 to TRBJ1-2; 9 positions agree with TRBD1. Germline V gene sequence: CDR1 LNHNV, CDR2 YYDKDF (reference sequence). This CDR3 spans 15 amino acids. V lost 0 bases to trimming and J lost 6 bases; unmatched junction nucleotides: 5.

The rearrangement joins TRBV5-6 to TRBJ2-4; 11 positions match TRBD2. Unmatched junction bases numbered 13, after V lost 2 bases and J lost 3 bases. This CDR3 has 19 amino acids. Germline CDR1 and CDR2: SGHDT and YYEEEE. In DNA, the CDR3 is TGTGCCAGCAGCTTTTATAGCGGGGGGGCAGCAACGAACAAAAACATTCAGTACTTC. This sequence encodes CASSFYSGGAATNKNIQYF.

The chain combines TRBV5-1 with TRBJ2-2; no definite D call. V was shortened by 4 bases and J by 6 bases, with 16 bases between the two germline ends. The V gene's germline CDR1 is SGHRS and CDR2 YFSETQ. The CDR3 is 15 residues long. The CDR3 spells CASSGRVESAGELFF. The CDR3 DNA is TGCGCCAGCAGCGGCCGGGTTGAGTCCGCCGGGGAGCTGTTTTTT. Supplemented by reference TRBV5-1 and TRBJ2-2, the full variable domain reads KAGVTQTPRYLIKTRGQQVTLSCSPISGHRSVSWYQQTPGQGLQFLFEYFSETQRNKGNFPGRFSGRQFSNSRSEMNVSTLELGDSALYLCASSGRVESAGELFFGEGSRLTVL.

CDR3 protein: CASSKFGSEGRGLRNTIYF. CDR3 nucleotide sequence: TGTGCCAGCAGCAAATTCGGGTCGGAGGGCAGGGGGCTTAGAAACACCATATATTTT. The rearrangement uses TRBV21-1 and TRBJ1-3; TRBD1, the table's D call, was not compared with the DNA. TRBV21-1 is recorded as a pseudogene. The CDR3 contains 19 residues.

The count of this clone is one. The chain carries TRBV11-3 and TRBJ1-1, with D unresolved. The V gene lost 5 bases and the J gene lost 1 base, with 8 bases spanning the gap. Germline loops: CDR1 SGHNT, CDR2 YENEEA. The CDR3 has 13 residues. The CDR3: CASSPRQNTEAFF. The CDR3 DNA reads TGTGCCAGCAGCCCTCGACAGAACACTGAAGCTTTCTTT.

As DNA, the CDR3 is TGTGCCAGCAGCCCCAATCTAGGGTCAGCGGGTAACTATGGCTACACCTTC. Translated, it gives CASSPNLGSAGNYGYTF. The genes are TRBV3-1 (or the pseudogene TRBV3-2) and TRBJ1-2; D unclear. Germline loops: CDR1 LGHDT, CDR2 YNNKEL (reference sequence). V was cut by 4 bases and J by 1 base, with 19 bases left in between. CDR3 size: 17 residues.

The chain links TRBV2 to TRBJ1-5; D uncertain. The V gene's germline CDR1 is SNHLY and CDR2 FYNNEI. Deletions cut 4 bases from V and 3 bases from J, with 4 bases between. The CDR3 is 12 residues long. In nucleotides, the CDR3 is TGTGCCAGCAGTGTACCCAATCAGCCCCAGCATTTT. Its translation: CASSVPNQPQHF.

V and J are TRBV30 and TRBJ1-1, with 7 bases lining up with TRBD1. Trimming cost V 2 bases and J 1 base; bases outside gene matches: 10. CDR1 and CDR2 from the germline V gene are GTSNPN and SVGIG (reference sequence). The CDR3 covers 16 residues. The CDR3 DNA reads TGTGCCTGGAGTCCGAGACCCGGACAGGCGAACACTGAAGCTTTCTTT. Protein product: CAWSPRPGQANTEAFF.

The genes are TRBV28 and TRBJ2-7, with 7 bases lining up with TRBD1. The germline CDR1 and CDR2 sequences are MDHEN and SYDVKM. The trim removed 7 bases at V and 7 bases at J, leaving 16 bases unmatched. The CDR3 length is 15 residues. The CDR3 nucleotides are TGTGCCAGCAAAGGGTCGACAGGGCCCCTCGGAGAGCAGTACTTC. It is translated as CASKGSTGPLGEQYF.